The next 25 T cell receptor beta chains were all read from a single sample in a study of blood T cells in healthy people across ages. Primers used in a second PCR of about 7 to 12 cycles were a sample-barcoded 5' primer and a J-beta primer mix. TCRdb reprocessed the 5' RACE reads with MiXCR, giving one entry per CDR3 protein. The table records hundreds of thousands of distinct CDR3 sequences, around 24% of them present only once. This same sample was also taken into another study, of T cells of mothers and their children.

Sequencing was carried out using blood. All receptors derive from a boy between 10 and 17 years old in good health.

The chain has TRBV10-3 and TRBJ2-3, with D maybe TRBD2 (6 bases). The V and J ends lost 6 bases and 4 bases respectively, with 17 bases between them. CDR3 length: 15 amino acids. Germline CDR1 reads ENHRY; CDR2 reads SYGVKD. The CDR3 DNA reads TGTGCCATCAGAGGAACGACAACTAGCCCAGATACGCAGTATTTT. Translation gives CAIRGTTTSPDTQYF.

With regard to this clonotype: A junction end diverges from the germline sequence, so it may reflect a read error. This chain joins TRBV4-1 and TRBJ2-1, with 11 bases identical to TRBD2. Germline V gene data show CDR1 as MGHRA and CDR2 as YSYEKL. This CDR3 contains 18 residues. The CDR3 DNA reads TGCGCCAGCAGCGAAGAGTCCCCACTAGCGGGAGTAGCCCATGAGCAGTTCTTC. It yields the protein CASSEESPLAGVAHEQFF.

Comment on this clonotype: Given a much more abundant clone one base away, this may be a read error. The J gene is TRBJ2-5, the V gene TRBV20-1; maybe TRBD2 (6 bases). The J call may be mistaken, given a closer DNA end match to TRBJ2-7. CDR1 is DFQATT, CDR2 SNEGSKA, per germline (reference sequence). This CDR3 contains 14 residues. CDR3 sequence: CSASSTGDPYEQYF. CDR3 DNA: TGCAGTGCATCTTCCACGGGGGATCCCTACGAGCAGTACTTC.

The J gene is TRBJ2-1, the V gene TRBV10-3, with a tentative D call TRBD2 (5 bases). The length of the CDR3 is 15 residues. CDR1 is ENHRY and CDR2 is SYGVKD in the germline V gene. V was trimmed by 5 bases and J by 4 bases, leaving 15 bases between them. Here the CDR3 reads CAISLEVEAYNEQFF. Written as DNA, the CDR3 is TGTGCCATCAGTCTTGAAGTGGAGGCTTACAATGAGCAGTTCTTC.

This clonotype has more than one count but fewer than ten. An end of the junction differs from the germline gene, which may be a read error. V and J are TRBV29-1 and TRBJ1-2, with D unclear. The CDR3 totals 13 residues. Germline V gives CDR1 SQVTM, CDR2 ANQGSEA. This chain's CDR3 is CSVEQVANYGYTF. The CDR3 bases are TGCAGTGTTGAGCAGGTAGCTAACTATGGCTACACCTTC.

Remarks on this clonotype: A much larger clone sits a single nucleotide away, making a read error possible. V and J are TRBV12-3 or TRBV12-4 and TRBJ2-7; TRBD2 aligns across 12 bases. This CDR3 is 15 amino acids long. CDR3 sequence: CASSPGLAGSYKQYF. The CDR3 region has the DNA TGTGCCAGCAGTCCAGGACTAGCGGGATCCTACAAGCAGTACTTC.

In DNA, the CDR3 is TGTGCCAGCAGCTTAGTTCGGACAGGGGGGGGGAGGGGTTACAATGAGCAGTTCTTC. Its protein is CASSLVRTGGGRGYNEQFF. The V gene is TRBV7-2, the J gene TRBJ2-1; 10 positions agree with TRBD1. CDR1 and CDR2 (germline): SGHTA, FQGNSA. With 1 base clipped from V and 4 bases from J, the junction kept 13 bases outside the gene matches. The CDR3 totals 19 residues.

J is TRBJ1-5 and V is TRBV28; D ambiguous. The CDR3 runs 15 residues. Germline CDR1 reads MDHEN; CDR2 reads SYDVKM. Trimming shortened V by 5 bases and J by 1 base, and 12 bases separated the two germline ends. The CDR3 DNA reads as TGTGCCAGCAGTCCCATGATCCGGAGCAATCAGCCCCAGCATTTT. It specifies CASSPMIRSNQPQHF. Together with reference TRBV28 and TRBJ1-5, the CDR3 gives the full variable domain: DVKVTQSSRYLVKRTGEKVFLECVQDMDHENMFWYRQDPGLGLRLIYFSYDVKMKEKGDIPEGYSVSREKKERFSLILESASTNQTSMYLCASSPMIRSNQPQHFGDGTRLSIL.

The chain is built from TRBV5-1 and TRBJ2-2; 7 bases align to TRBD1. V was pared by 2 bases and J by 7 bases, with 8 bases of the junction left unmatched. The CDR3 length is 15 residues. The germline V gene has CDR1 SGHRS and CDR2 YFSETQ. Written as DNA, the CDR3 is TGCGCCAGCAGCTTCGAGGGGGCGCCAGGCGGGGAGCTGTTTTTT. Translating it yields CASSFEGAPGGELFF.

V is TRBV7-3 and J is TRBJ2-1, with D unclear. CDR1 is SGHTA, CDR2 FQGTGA, per germline. CDR3 size: 12 residues. V was cut by 0 bases and J by 8 bases, with 5 bases left in between. CDR3 amino acids: CASSLTRDEQFF. The CDR3 DNA follows: TGTGCCAGCAGCTTAACTCGAGATGAGCAGTTCTTC.

This clonotype was picked up many times. The CDR3 is CASSPGRTNIQYF. The DNA for the CDR3 is TGTGCCAGCAGCCCGGGACGGACAAACATTCAGTACTTC. The chain carries TRBV7-2 and TRBJ2-4; D may correspond to TRBD1 or TRBD2 (5 bases each). The CDR3 runs 13 residues. With 5 bases removed from V and 6 bases from J, the gap between germline ends came to 11 bases. Germline V gene lookup returns CDR1 SGHTA and CDR2 FQGNSA.

The chain is built from TRBV3-1 and TRBJ2-7; TRBD2 matches 9 bases. This CDR3 is built from 14 residues. Germline assignment: CDR1 LGHDT and CDR2 YNNKEL (reference sequence). The junction had 7 bases not matched to a gene; V was cut back by 4 bases and J by 6 bases. CDR3: CASSLSSGAPEQYF. The DNA for the CDR3 is TGTGCCAGCAGCCTTTCTAGCGGGGCTCCCGAGCAGTACTTC.

This clonotype was seen a handful of times. Here the CDR3 reads CASSQDVGGANYGYTF. The CDR3, as DNA: TGCGCCAGCAGCCAAGATGTGGGGGGGGCAAACTATGGCTACACCTTC. This sequence joins TRBV4-1 and TRBJ1-2, with D possibly TRBD1 on 6 matching bases. The CDR3 contains 16 residues. From germline, CDR1 is MGHRA and CDR2 YSYEKL. Trimming left V 0 bases short and J 2 bases short, with 13 bases between.

The rearrangement uses TRBV3-1 and TRBJ1-4, with D hard to call. Deletions cut 1 base from V and 0 bases from J, with 9 bases between. Per germline, CDR1 LGHDT and CDR2 YNNKEL (reference sequence). The CDR3 loop spans 16 amino acids. This CDR3 reads CASSQVTDSTNEKLFF. The CDR3 nucleotides read TGTGCCAGCAGCCAAGTGACGGATTCAACTAATGAAAAACTGTTTTTT.

This clonotype came up a few times. The junction shows a germline mismatch at one end, possibly a read error. The rearrangement links TRBV6-5 to TRBJ1-3, with D maybe TRBD1 (6 bases). Germline CDR1 MNHEY, CDR2 SVGAGI. The CDR3 contains 17 residues. CDR3 nucleotides: TGTGTCAGCAGTTACACCGGGACAAGGGGAGGAAAGAACACCATATATTTT. This encodes CVSSYTGTRGGKNTIYF.

The chain joins TRBV6-2 or TRBV6-3 to TRBJ2-7; TRBD1 might be the D (5 bases). The V gene lost 10 bases and the J gene lost 2 bases, with 24 bases spanning the gap. CDR3 length equals 16 residues. Germline V gene sequence: CDR1 MNHEY, CDR2 SVGEGT. CDR3 DNA: TGTGCCACCCTCGTCAAGCCAGCGACAGTTGCCTACGAGCAGTACTTC. Translated: CATLVKPATVAYEQYF.

This clonotype has a handful of counts. This sequence joins TRBV6-2 or TRBV6-3 and TRBJ1-4; D remains unclear. The germline V gene has CDR1 MNHEY and CDR2 SVGEGT. The V and J ends lost 5 bases and 8 bases respectively, with 21 bases between them. CDR3 length: 16 residues. The DNA of the CDR3 is TGTGCCAGCAGTCACCGGGAGTCTCCAAGTTGGGAAAAACTGTTTTTT. Its protein is CASSHRESPSWEKLFF.

The chain joins TRBV20-1 to TRBJ2-7; 13 bases agree with TRBD2. The J call is uncertain, as TRBJ2-5 better fits the DNA end. There are 16 residues in the CDR3. In germline, CDR1 is DFQATT, CDR2 SNEGSKA (reference sequence). The CDR3 here is CSAPLTGLAGQETQYF. In nucleotides, the CDR3 is TGCAGTGCTCCCCTCACGGGACTAGCGGGGCAAGAGACCCAGTACTTC.

The chain joins TRBV5-1 to TRBJ2-5, with 11 bases aligning to TRBD2. The closer fit of TRBJ2-7 to the DNA end suggests the J call may be wrong. This CDR3 contains 15 residues. Germline-derived CDR1 and CDR2 are SGHRS and YFSETQ. In nucleotides, the CDR3 is TGCGCCAGCAGCTTGACTAGCGGGAGCAACATCGAGCAGTACTTC. This gives the protein CASSLTSGSNIEQYF.

This chain joins TRBV19 and TRBJ2-1, with 9 bases identical to TRBD1. This CDR3 comprises 17 residues. With V trimmed by 3 bases and J by 6 bases, 12 bases remained unmatched. CDR1 LNHDA and CDR2 SQIVND come from the germline V gene (reference sequence). CDR3 in amino acids: CASSIGPRGQGGNEQFF. CDR3 nucleotide sequence: TGTGCCAGTAGTATCGGGCCCCGGGGACAGGGAGGCAATGAGCAGTTCTTC.

As regards this clonotype: It is likely a read error, because the conserved phenylalanine at the end of the CDR3 is missing. The V and J genes are TRBV20-1 and TRBJ2-5; D perhaps matches TRBD2 (7 bases). The end of the DNA is better explained by TRBJ2-1, so the J call may be wrong. The CDR3 covers 16 residues. CDR1 DFQATT and CDR2 SNEGSKA come from the germline V gene (reference sequence). The CDR3 nucleotides are TGCAGTGCTGGGGGGCCTAGGGGGGGCGGTTTCAATGAGCAGTTCTCC. Residues: CSAGGPRGGGFNEQFS.

This chain connects TRBV11-2 to TRBJ2-5, with TRBD1 matching over 9 bases. Germline-derived CDR1 and CDR2 are SGHAT and FQNNGV. The CDR3 loop spans 14 amino acids. V was pared by 5 bases and J by 5 bases, with 6 bases of the junction left unmatched. In nucleotides, the CDR3 is TGTGCCAGCAGCCGGACAGGGGAGTGGGAGACCCAGTACTTC. Protein: CASSRTGEWETQYF.

The chain combines TRBV28 with TRBJ2-5, with D perhaps matching TRBD1 (5 bases). The CDR3 extends over 14 amino acids. From germline, CDR1 is MDHEN and CDR2 SYDVKM. Trimming removed 6 bases at V and 0 bases at J, with 11 bases between. CDR3 sequence reads: CASSTGRDQETQYF. CDR3 coding DNA: TGTGCCAGCAGCACAGGTCGGGACCAAGAGACCCAGTACTTC.

This clonotype was seen more than once but under ten times. CDR3 sequence (DNA): TGTGCCATCAGTGACGTAAGTCTAGGGGTAGGCACTGAAGCTTTCTTT. It encodes CAISDVSLGVGTEAFF. This chain links TRBV10-3 with TRBJ1-1; maybe TRBD1 (5 bases). V lost 3 bases and J 4 bases, leaving 18 bases between the germline ends. From germline, CDR1 is ENHRY and CDR2 SYGVKD. This CDR3 has 16 amino acids.

The chain recombines TRBV20-1 with TRBJ2-1, with a weak D call TRBD1 (5 bases). The V gene lost 0 bases and the J gene lost 8 bases, with 11 bases spanning the gap. The CDR3 length is 13 residues. The germline CDR1 and CDR2 sequences are DFQATT and SNEGSKA (reference sequence). In nucleotides, the CDR3 is TGCAGTGCTAGAGACCCAGGGATGGATGAGCAGTTCTTC. Protein sequence: CSARDPGMDEQFF.